The TCR beta chain described here comes from a study of early T cells in non-severe SARS-CoV-2 infection (dated by TCRdb to about 2021). Study-level background: TCR sequencing used bulk RNA from unsorted whole blood, so alpha and beta chains could not be paired.

This clonotype was observed a few times. Its antigen is not yet known. No much larger clone is present one base from it, and per-base qualities are unavailable. Library preparation employed 5' RACE. The sequencing machine was a NextSeq 500. To correct for sequencing error and PCR bias, the TCR library protocol tagged individual cDNA molecules with unique molecular identifiers. TCR alpha and beta chains were both sequenced, and the abundances of alpha and beta sequences in each sample were closely correlated with each other. The authors' analysis ran thus. Decombinator V4 was used to annotate the V gene, J gene and CDR3 of the TCR sequences. TCRs were defined as expanded if a significant change between any two time points was detected under a Poisson model with p below 0.0001. TCR abundances were normalised to the total number of TCRs sequenced per sample and were expressed as counts per million. MAIT TCRs were defined by TRAV1-2 paired with TRAJ12, TRAJ20 or TRAJ33, and iNKT TCRs by TRAV10 paired with TRAJ18. VDJdb, accessed 1 November 2021, was searched for CMV, EBV and SARS-CoV-2 annotated TCRs, excluding TCRs annotated for multiple antigens. Through fastp at Q25 and MiXCR, TCRdb rebuilt clones from the public reads, retaining in-frame beta chains. Under each unique CDR3 protein, matching rows form one entry showing the most common genes and DNA. None of the V and J calls come from the authors' own analysis; TCRdb made them. The sample table records about 50,000 distinct CDR3 sequences; over 5% of these occur just once. The leading ten clones occupy under 5.5% of the sample.

Results and caveats for the whole study, not just this receptor: Matching against VDJdb was skewed toward anti-spike CD8 responses, likely underestimated virus-specific expansions, and missed private and CD4 specificities.

Set within a cohort of healthcare workers in London, UK, this nested case-control study involved weekly PCR testing of nasopharyngeal swabs along with blood sampling. Between 23 and 31 March 2020, the week of the UK lockdown, healthcare workers were enrolled and then followed up weekly for as long as 16 weeks. Looking up the germline V gene yields CDR1 SGHRS and CDR2 YFSETQ. A distance of 9 bases separates the germline ends of V and J, which lose 1 base and 7 bases respectively. The CDR3 goes from the cysteine to the phenylalanine over 12 residues. Only the CDR3 part of the read is kept: 36 bases, read in frame from the first base.

Sample: whole blood, taken at baseline. The sequence came from an adult who was a healthcare worker with PCR-confirmed SARS-CoV-2 infection or an uninfected control (not recorded which). The sequence links TRBV5-1 to TRBJ2-7, with the D gene uncertain. The CDR3 protein sequence reads: CASSLISQEQYF. The DNA sequence reads TGCGCCAGCAGCTTGATATCGCAGGAGCAGTACTTC.